This T cell receptor (beta chain) comes out of a study of radiotherapy plus CTLA-4 blockade in lung cancer. On the study more broadly: Among enrolled patients, approximately 18% responded and 30% to 40% achieved disease control. Study results and caveats: Blood saw expansion of tumor-derived TCR clones after radiotherapy plus ipilimumab.

In this sample, this clone turned up once. The target antigen is unknown. The length of the CDR3 is 14 residues. CDR1 and CDR2 from the germline V gene are SEHNR and FQNEAQ (reference sequence). The germline V and J ends were trimmed by 3 bases and 1 base, with 9 bases remaining between them. TCRdb keeps only in-frame clones here, not all; method: immunoSEQ multiplex PCR. The data show around 32,000 clones, 80% to 90% seen once. The TCR comes from a human donor with non-small cell lung cancer that progressed on radiotherapy plus ipilimumab. The V call is TRBV7-9, the J call TRBJ1-1; possible D gene TRBD1, 5 bases. The starting material was peripheral blood, obtained from a patient treated with radiotherapy plus ipilimumab. The CDR3 reads CASSFRGTNTEAFF. Written as DNA, the CDR3 is TGTGCCAGCAGCTTCCGGGGGACGAACACTGAAGCTTTCTTT.